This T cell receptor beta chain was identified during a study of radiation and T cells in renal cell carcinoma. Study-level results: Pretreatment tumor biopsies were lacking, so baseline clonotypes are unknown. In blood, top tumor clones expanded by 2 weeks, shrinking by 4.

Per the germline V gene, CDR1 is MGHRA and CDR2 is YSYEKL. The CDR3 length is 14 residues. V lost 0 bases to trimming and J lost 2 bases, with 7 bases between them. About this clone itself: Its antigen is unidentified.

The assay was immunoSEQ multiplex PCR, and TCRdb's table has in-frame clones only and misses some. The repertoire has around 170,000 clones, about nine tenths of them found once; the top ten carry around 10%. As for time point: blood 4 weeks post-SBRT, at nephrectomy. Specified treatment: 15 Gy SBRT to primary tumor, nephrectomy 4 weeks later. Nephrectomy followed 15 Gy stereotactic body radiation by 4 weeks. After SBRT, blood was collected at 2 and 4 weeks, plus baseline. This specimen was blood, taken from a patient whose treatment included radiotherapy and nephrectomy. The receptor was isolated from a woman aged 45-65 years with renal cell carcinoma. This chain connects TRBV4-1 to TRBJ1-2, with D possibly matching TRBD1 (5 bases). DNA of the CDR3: TGCGCCAGCAGCCAAGAGGGACGGAACTATGGCTACACCTTC. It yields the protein CASSQEGRNYGYTF.